This T cell receptor beta chain is from a study of regulatory T cells in long-lasting Graves disease. In its sample, this clonotype was seen a few times. Its specificity is unknown. V gave up 2 bases and J gave up 1 base; unmatched junction bases: 8. This CDR3 is 17 amino acids long. In germline, CDR1 is DFQATT, CDR2 SNEGSKA (reference sequence). Study-wide points: Blood alone, not thyroid tissue, was studied.

Researchers made TCR beta libraries by using iRepertoire HTBI primers and running Arm-PCR on CDR3 regions. TCRdb fed the multiplex PCR reads into MiXCR, producing one record per CDR3 protein. Of approximately 350,000 distinct CDR3 sequences listed, approximately 10% are singletons. Time point of the sample: newly diagnosed GD, antithyroid drugs for less than 3 months. Extracted PBMC RNA gave rise to the TCR library. Staff took 7.5 to 9.5 milliliters of peripheral blood and put it into EDTA tubes. Another study also made use of these data, one on T cells in Graves' hyperthyroidism and ophthalmopathy. Turning to that study: Newly diagnosed hyperthyroidism, duration under 2 months, in patients aged 18 to 65.

The starting material was peripheral blood mononuclear cells (PBMCs), obtained at new diagnosis, from a patient treated with antithyroid drugs. The receptor was derived from a woman younger than 30 with Graves disease. This sequence joins TRBV20-1 and TRBJ2-7; TRBD2 matches 13 bases. The CDR3 reads CSARSGTSGTSSYEQYF. The DNA of the CDR3 is TGCAGTGCTAGATCCGGGACTAGCGGGACTTCGTCCTACGAGCAGTACTTC.